This T cell receptor beta chain came from a study of shared clonotypes between healthy human individuals. General study points: Across subsets, estimated richness was generally greater for naive than for memory populations.

Concerning this clone: Its antigen is unidentified.

Assay: immunoSEQ multiplex PCR; the TCRdb copy retains only in-frame clones and omits some. The sample contains 2.5 million or so clones, 85% to 95% of which appear only once. V was clipped by 0 bases and J by 6 bases, with 10 bases between them. This CDR3 is built from 14 residues. The germline gives CDR1 SGHRS, CDR2 YFSETQ. Sequences were obtained from naive CD4+ T cells sorted from blood. Subset: CD45RA+ positively selected. This TCR derives from a man between 18 and 35 years old in good health. This chain joins TRBV5-1 and TRBJ1-5; the D gene is possibly TRBD1 (6 bases). The CDR3 loop is CASSLEDRSQPQHF. The CDR3 DNA reads as TGCGCCAGCAGCTTGGAGGACAGAAGTCAGCCCCAGCATTTT.